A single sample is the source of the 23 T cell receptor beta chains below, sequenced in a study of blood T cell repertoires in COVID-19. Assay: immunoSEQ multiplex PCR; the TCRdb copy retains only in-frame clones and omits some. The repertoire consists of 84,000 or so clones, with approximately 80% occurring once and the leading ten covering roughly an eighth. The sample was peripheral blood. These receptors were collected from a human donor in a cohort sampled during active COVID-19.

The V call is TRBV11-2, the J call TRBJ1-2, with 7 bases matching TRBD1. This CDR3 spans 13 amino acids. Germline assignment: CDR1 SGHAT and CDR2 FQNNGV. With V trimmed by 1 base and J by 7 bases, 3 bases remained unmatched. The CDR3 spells CASSLVQGGGYTF. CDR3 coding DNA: TGTGCCAGCAGCTTAGTCCAGGGGGGTGGCTACACCTTC.

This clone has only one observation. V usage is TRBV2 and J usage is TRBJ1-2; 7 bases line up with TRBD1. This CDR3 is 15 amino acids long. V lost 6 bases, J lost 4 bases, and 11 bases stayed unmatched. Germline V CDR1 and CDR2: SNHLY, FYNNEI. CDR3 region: CASRPERQGFYGYTF. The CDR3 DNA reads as TGTGCCAGCAGACCAGAGAGACAGGGTTTCTATGGCTACACCTTC.

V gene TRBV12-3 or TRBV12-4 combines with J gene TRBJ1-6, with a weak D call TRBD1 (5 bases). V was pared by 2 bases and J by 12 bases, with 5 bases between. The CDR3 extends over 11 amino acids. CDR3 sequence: CASSLTGPLHF. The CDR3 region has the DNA TGTGCCAGCAGTTTAACAGGACCCCTCCACTTT.

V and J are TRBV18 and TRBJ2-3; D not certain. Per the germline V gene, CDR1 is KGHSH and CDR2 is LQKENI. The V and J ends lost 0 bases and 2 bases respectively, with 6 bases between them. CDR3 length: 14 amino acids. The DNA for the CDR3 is TGTGCCAGCTCACCACCTCTAATCACAGATACGCAGTATTTT. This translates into CASSPPLITDTQYF.

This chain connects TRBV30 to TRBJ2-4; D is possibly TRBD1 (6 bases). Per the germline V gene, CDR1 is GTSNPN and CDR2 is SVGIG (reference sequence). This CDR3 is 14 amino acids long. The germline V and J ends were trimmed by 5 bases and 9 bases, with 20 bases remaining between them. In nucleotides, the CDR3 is TGTGCCTGGGGTCTAACAGGGCTGAGGGGCATTCAGTACTTC. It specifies CAWGLTGLRGIQYF.

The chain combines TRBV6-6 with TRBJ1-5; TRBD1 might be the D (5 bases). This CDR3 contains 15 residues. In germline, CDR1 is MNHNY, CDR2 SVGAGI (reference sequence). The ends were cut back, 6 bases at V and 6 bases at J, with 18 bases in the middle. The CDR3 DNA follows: TGTGCCAGCAGAAGTGGGGGGAATGTAGGTCAGCCCCAGCATTTT. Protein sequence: CASRSGGNVGQPQHF.

CDR3 region: CASSQVPGQHNQPQHF. The CDR3 bases are TGTGCCAGCAGCCAAGTGCCGGGACAGCACAATCAGCCCCAGCATTTT. This chain links TRBV3-1 (or the pseudogene TRBV3-2) with TRBJ1-5, with 7 bases that match TRBD1. From germline, CDR1 is LGHDT and CDR2 YNNKEL (reference sequence). The trim removed 1 base at V and 3 bases at J, leaving 6 bases unmatched. The CDR3 is 16 amino acids.

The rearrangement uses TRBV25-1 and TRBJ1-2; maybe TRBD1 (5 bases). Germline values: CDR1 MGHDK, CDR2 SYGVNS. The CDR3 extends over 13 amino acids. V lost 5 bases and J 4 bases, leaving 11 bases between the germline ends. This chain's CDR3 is CASSRDSGYGYTF. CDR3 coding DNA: TGTGCCAGCAGTAGGGACTCTGGCTATGGCTACACCTTC.

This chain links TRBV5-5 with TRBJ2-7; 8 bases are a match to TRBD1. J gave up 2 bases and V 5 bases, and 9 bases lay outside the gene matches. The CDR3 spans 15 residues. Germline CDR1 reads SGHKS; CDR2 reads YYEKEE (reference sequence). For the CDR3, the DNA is TGTGCCAGCAGTATCCGGGACAGGAGAACCTACGAGCAGTACTTC. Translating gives CASSIRDRRTYEQYF.

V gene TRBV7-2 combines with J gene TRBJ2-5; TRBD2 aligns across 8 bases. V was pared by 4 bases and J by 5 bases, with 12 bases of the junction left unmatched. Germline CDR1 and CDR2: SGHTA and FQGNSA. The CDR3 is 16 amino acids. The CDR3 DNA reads TGTGCCAGCAGCTCGATAGTCTCCGGGGGGGATGAGACCCAGTACTTC. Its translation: CASSSIVSGGDETQYF.

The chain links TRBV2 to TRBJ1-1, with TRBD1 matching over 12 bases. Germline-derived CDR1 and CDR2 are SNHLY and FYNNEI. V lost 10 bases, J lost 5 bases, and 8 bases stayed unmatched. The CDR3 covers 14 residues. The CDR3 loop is CATKRDRGLTEAFF. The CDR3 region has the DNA TGTGCCACCAAACGGGACAGGGGGCTTACTGAAGCTTTCTTT.

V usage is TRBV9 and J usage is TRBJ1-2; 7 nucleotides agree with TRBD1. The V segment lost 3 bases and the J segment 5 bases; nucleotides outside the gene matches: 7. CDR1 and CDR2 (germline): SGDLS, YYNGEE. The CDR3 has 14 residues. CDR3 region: CASSGLDREYGYTF. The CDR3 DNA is TGTGCCAGCAGCGGATTAGACAGGGAGTATGGCTACACCTTC.

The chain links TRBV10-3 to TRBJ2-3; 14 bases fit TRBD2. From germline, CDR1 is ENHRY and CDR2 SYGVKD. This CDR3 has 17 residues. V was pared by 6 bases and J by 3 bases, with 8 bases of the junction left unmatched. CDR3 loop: CAISLTSGGAGTDTQYF. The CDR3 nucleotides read TGTGCCATCAGCCTGACTAGCGGGGGGGCAGGGACAGATACGCAGTATTTT.

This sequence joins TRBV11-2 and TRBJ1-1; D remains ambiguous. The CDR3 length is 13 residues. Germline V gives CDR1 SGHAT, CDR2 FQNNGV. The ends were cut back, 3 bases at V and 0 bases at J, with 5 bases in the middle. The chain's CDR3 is CASSFGLNTEAFF. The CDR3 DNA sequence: TGTGCCAGCAGCTTCGGGTTGAACACTGAAGCTTTCTTT.

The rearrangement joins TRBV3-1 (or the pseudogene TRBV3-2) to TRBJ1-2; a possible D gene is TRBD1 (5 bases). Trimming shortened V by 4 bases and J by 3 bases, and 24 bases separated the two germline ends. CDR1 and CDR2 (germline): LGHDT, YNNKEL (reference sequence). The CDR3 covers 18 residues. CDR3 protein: CASSPGNGAPFLDYGYTF. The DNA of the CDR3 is TGTGCCAGCAGCCCAGGGAACGGAGCGCCTTTTTTAGACTATGGCTACACCTTC.

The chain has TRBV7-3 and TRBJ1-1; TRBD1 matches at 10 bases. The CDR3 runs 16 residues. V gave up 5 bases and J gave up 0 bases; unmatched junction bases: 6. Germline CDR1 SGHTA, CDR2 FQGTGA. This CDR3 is CASSPGQGLMNTEAFF. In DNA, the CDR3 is TGTGCCAGCAGCCCGGGACAGGGGCTCATGAACACTGAAGCTTTCTTT. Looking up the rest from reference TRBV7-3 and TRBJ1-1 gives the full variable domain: GAGVSQTPSNKVTEKGKYVELRCDPISGHTALYWYRQSLGQGPEFLIYFQGTGAADDSGLPNDRFFAVRPEGSVSTLKIQRTERGDSAVYLCASSPGQGLMNTEAFFGQGTRLTVV.

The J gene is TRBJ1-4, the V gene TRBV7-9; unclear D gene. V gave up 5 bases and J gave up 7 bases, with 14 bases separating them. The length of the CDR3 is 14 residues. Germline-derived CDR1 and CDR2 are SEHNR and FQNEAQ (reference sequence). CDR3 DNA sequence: TGTGCCAGCAGCCTCGCTGAGGGCAGTGAAAAACTGTTTTTT. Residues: CASSLAEGSEKLFF.

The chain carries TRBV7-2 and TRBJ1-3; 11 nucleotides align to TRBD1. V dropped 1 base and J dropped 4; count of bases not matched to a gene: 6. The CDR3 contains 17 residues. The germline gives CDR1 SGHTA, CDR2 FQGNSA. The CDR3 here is CASSLGGTGGAGNTIYF. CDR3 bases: TGTGCCAGCAGCTTAGGAGGGACAGGGGGGGCCGGAAACACCATATATTTT.

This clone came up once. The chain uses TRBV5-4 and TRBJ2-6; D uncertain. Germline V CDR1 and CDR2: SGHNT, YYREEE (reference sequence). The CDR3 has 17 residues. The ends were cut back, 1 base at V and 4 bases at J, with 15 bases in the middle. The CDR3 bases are TGTGCCAGCAGCTTGTTGGTCCAGCGATCCGGGGCCAACGTCCTGACTTTC. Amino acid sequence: CASSLLVQRSGANVLTF. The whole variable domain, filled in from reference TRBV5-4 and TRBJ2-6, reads ETGVTQSPTHLIKTRGQQVTLRCSSQSGHNTVSWYQQALGQGPQFIFQYYREEENGRGNFPPRFSGLQFPNYSSELNVNALELDDSALYLCASSLLVQRSGANVLTFGAGSRLTVL.

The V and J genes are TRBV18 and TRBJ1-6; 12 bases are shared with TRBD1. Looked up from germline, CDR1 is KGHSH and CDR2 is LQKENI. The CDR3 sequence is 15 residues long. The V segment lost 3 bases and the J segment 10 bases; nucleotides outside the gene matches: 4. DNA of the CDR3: TGTGCCAGCTCACCGGGGACAGGGGGCCGGTCACCCCTCCACTTT. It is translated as CASSPGTGGRSPLHF.

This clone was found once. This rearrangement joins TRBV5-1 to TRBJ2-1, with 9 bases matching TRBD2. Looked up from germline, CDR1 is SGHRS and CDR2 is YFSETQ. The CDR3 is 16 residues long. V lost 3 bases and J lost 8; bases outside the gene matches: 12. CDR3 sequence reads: CASSYTTSGLGYEQFF. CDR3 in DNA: TGCGCCAGCAGCTACACTACTAGCGGGTTGGGATATGAGCAGTTCTTC. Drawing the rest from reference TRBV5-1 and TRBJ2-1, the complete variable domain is KAGVTQTPRYLIKTRGQQVTLSCSPISGHRSVSWYQQTPGQGLQFLFEYFSETQRNKGNFPGRFSGRQFSNSRSEMNVSTLELGDSALYLCASSYTTSGLGYEQFFGPGTRLTVL.

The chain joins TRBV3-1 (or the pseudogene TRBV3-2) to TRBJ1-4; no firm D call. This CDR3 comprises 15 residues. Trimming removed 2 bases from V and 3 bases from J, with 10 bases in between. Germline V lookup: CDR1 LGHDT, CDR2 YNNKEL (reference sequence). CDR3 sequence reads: CASSQLGRANEKLFF. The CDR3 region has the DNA TGTGCCAGCAGCCAATTGGGTCGGGCTAATGAAAAACTGTTTTTT.

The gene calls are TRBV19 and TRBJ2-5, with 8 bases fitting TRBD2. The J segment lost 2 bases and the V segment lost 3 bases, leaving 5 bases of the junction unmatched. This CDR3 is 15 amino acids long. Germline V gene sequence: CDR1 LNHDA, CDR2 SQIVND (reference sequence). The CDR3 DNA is TGTGCCAGTAGTATGGGTGGACTAGCTCAAGAGACCCAGTACTTC. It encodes CASSMGGLAQETQYF.